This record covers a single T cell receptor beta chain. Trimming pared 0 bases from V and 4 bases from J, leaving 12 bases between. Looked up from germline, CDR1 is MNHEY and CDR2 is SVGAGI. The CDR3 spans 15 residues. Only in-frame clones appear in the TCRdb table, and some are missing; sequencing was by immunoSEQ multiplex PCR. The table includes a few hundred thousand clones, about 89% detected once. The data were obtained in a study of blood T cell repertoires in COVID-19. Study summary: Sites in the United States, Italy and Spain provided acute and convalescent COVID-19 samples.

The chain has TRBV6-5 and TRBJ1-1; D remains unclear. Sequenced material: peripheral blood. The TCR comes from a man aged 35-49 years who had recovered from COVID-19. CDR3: CASSYSVRWATEAFF. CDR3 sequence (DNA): TGTGCCAGCAGTTACTCTGTCCGCTGGGCCACTGAAGCTTTCTTT.